Below are 19 T cell receptor beta chains sequenced from a single sample in a study of blood T cell repertoires in COVID-19. The data were produced by immunoSEQ multiplex PCR, yet TCRdb's version contains in-frame clones alone and is incomplete. The sample holds 350,000 or so clones; about nine tenths are singletons and the top ten take around 0.92%. The sample taken for sequencing was PBMCs or T cells enriched from blood (not recorded which). Receptors originate from a woman aged 25 to 39 who had been exposed to COVID-19.

This rearrangement joins TRBV5-1 to TRBJ2-5; 9 nucleotides align to TRBD2. The V gene's germline CDR1 is SGHRS and CDR2 YFSETQ. After removal of 0 bases from V and 5 bases from J, the junction contained 5 bases not matched to a gene. CDR3 length equals 15 residues. CDR3 region: CASSLVAGGRETQYF. The CDR3 DNA reads TGCGCCAGCAGCTTGGTGGCGGGAGGGAGGGAGACCCAGTACTTC.

The CDR3 nucleotides are TGCGCCAGCAGCCTAAGTCAGGGGGCGGTGTCCACTGAAGCTTTCTTT. This codes for CASSLSQGAVSTEAFF. The chain carries TRBV4-1 and TRBJ1-1, with TRBD1 matching over 8 bases. J was trimmed by 4 bases and V by 4 bases; bases with no gene match: 11. The CDR3 runs to 16 residues. The V gene's germline CDR1 is MGHRA and CDR2 YSYEKL.

This clone was picked up many times. The rearrangement joins TRBV2 to TRBJ2-5; 9 bases line up with TRBD1. The CDR3 loop spans 14 amino acids. Germline loops: CDR1 SNHLY, CDR2 FYNNEI. V lost 6 bases and J lost 6; bases outside the gene matches: 8. The DNA for the CDR3 is TGTGCCAGCAGCGAATCCGGACAGGGGAAGACCCAGTACTTC. It specifies CASSESGQGKTQYF.

This chain links TRBV7-9 with TRBJ2-1; TRBD2 agrees at 14 bases. The CDR3 is made up of 16 amino acids. CDR1 and CDR2 from the germline V gene are SEHNR and FQNEAQ (reference sequence). The V gene end was trimmed by 4 bases and the J gene end by 7 bases; junction bases not matched to a gene: 6. The CDR3: CASSSGTSGRWNEQFF. The CDR3 nucleotides are TGTGCCAGCAGCTCGGGGACTAGCGGGAGATGGAATGAGCAGTTCTTC.

In this sample, this clone turned up once. The chain is built from TRBV6-6 and TRBJ1-5; D gene uncertain. The V end was cut by 4 bases, the J end by 3 bases, with 13 bases between. The CDR3 spans 15 residues. Germline CDR1 MNHNY, CDR2 SVGAGI (reference sequence). In DNA, the CDR3 is TGTGCCAGCAGTTCCCATGAGTTGGTCAATCAGCCCCAGCATTTT. Translation: CASSSHELVNQPQHF.

The chain carries TRBV28 and TRBJ1-5, with D unclear. V lost 7 bases, J lost 6 bases, and 16 bases lay in between. The CDR3 spans 14 residues. Germline loops: CDR1 MDHEN, CDR2 SYDVKM. Written as DNA, the CDR3 is TGTGCCAGCACCAGGATAGGTGTCGGTCAGCCCCAGCATTTT. It is translated as CASTRIGVGQPQHF.

The chain links TRBV7-2 to TRBJ1-1; D perhaps matches TRBD1 (6 bases). V was shortened by 6 bases and J by 1 base, with 12 bases between the two germline ends. The CDR3 consists of 14 residues. The germline V gene has CDR1 SGHTA and CDR2 FQGNSA. This CDR3 is CASRGGQTNTEAFF. The CDR3 nucleotides are TGTGCCAGCAGGGGGGGGCAGACGAACACTGAAGCTTTCTTT. Combining the CDR3 with reference TRBV7-2 and TRBJ1-1 gives the whole variable domain GAGVSQSPSNKVTEKGKDVELRCDPISGHTALYWYRQSLGQGLEFLIYFQGNSAPDKSGLPSDRFSAERTGGSVSTLTIQRTQQEDSAVYLCASRGGQTNTEAFFGQGTRLTVV.

The V call is TRBV30, the J call TRBJ1-1; the D gene is possibly TRBD1 (6 bases). There are 16 residues in the CDR3. V lost 2 bases, J lost 4 bases, and 20 bases lay in between. Germline V CDR1 and CDR2: GTSNPN, SVGIG (reference sequence). CDR3 nucleotide sequence: TGTGCCTGGAGTATCAGGGGCGCCGGAGCATCCACTGAAGCTTTCTTT. Protein product: CAWSIRGAGASTEAFF. Full variable domain (remainder filled in from reference TRBV30 and TRBJ1-1): SQTIHQWPATLVQPVGSPLSLECTVEGTSNPNLYWYRQAAGRGLQLLFYSVGIGQISSEVPQNLSASRPQDRQFILSSKKLLLSDSGFYLCAWSIRGAGASTEAFFGQGTRLTVV.

This clone was found a few times. This sample also contains other DNA sequences that code for the same CDR3. The rearrangement links TRBV24-1 to TRBJ1-5; 7 nucleotides line up with TRBD1. Germline trimming cut 4 bases from V and 6 bases from J; bases unmatched to any gene: 8. The CDR3 has 15 residues. CDR1 is KGHDR, CDR2 SFDVKD, per germline. In DNA form, the CDR3 reads TGTGCCACCAGTGACACTCAGGGGGTGGCTCAGCCCCAGCATTTT. It encodes CATSDTQGVAQPQHF.

The chain links TRBV24-1 to TRBJ2-7, with TRBD1 matching 8 bases. The V gene end was trimmed by 2 bases and the J gene end by 0 bases; junction bases not matched to a gene: 8. The germline CDR1 and CDR2 sequences are KGHDR and SFDVKD. The CDR3 totals 17 residues. For the CDR3, the DNA is TGTGCCACCAGTGATTATACCGGGACAGGCGGCTCCTACGAGCAGTACTTC. It codes for CATSDYTGTGGSYEQYF.

The count of this clone is one. V is TRBV6-5 and J is TRBJ2-5; TRBD1 matches 8 bases. Trimming took 5 bases from V and 5 from J; bases not matched to a gene: 7. The CDR3 sequence is 14 residues long. Germline CDR1 reads MNHEY; CDR2 reads SVGAGI. In DNA form, the CDR3 reads TGTGCCAGCAGTCCCGGGACAGGCGGGGAGACCCAGTACTTC. Protein sequence: CASSPGTGGETQYF.

This chain joins TRBV11-2 and TRBJ1-5, with D possibly being TRBD1 (6 bases). CDR1 and CDR2 (germline): SGHAT, FQNNGV. This CDR3 region has 14 residues. Trimming took off 5 bases at V and 4 bases at J, with 12 bases between the two ends. The CDR3 loop is CASSAKTGNQPQHF. CDR3 in DNA: TGTGCCAGCAGCGCAAAAACAGGGAATCAGCCCCAGCATTTT.

The chain links TRBV18 to TRBJ1-4; D may be TRBD1 (6 bases). V lost 4 bases and J lost 5, with 20 bases in between. The CDR3 has 17 residues. Germline assignment: CDR1 KGHSH and CDR2 LQKENI. The CDR3 nucleotides are TGTGCCAGCTCACGCTCAGCCCCGGGACAACGGAATGAAAAACTGTTTTTT. Its translation: CASSRSAPGQRNEKLFF.

The V gene is TRBV27, the J gene TRBJ2-7; TRBD1 agrees at 10 bases. With V trimmed by 5 bases and J by 2 bases, 12 bases remained unmatched. The CDR3 has 17 residues. Germline CDR1 MNHEY, CDR2 SMNVEV (reference sequence). CDR3 amino acids: CASSPRRGTGATYEQYF. The CDR3 DNA sequence: TGTGCCAGCAGTCCACGGCGCGGGACAGGGGCCACCTACGAGCAGTACTTC.

The chain combines TRBV6-6 with TRBJ2-7; TRBD2 matches 12 bases. Trimming removed 5 bases from V and 1 base from J; junction bases left unmatched: 3. The CDR3 is made up of 15 amino acids. Germline CDR1 and CDR2: MNHNY and SVGAGI (reference sequence). CDR3 DNA: TGTGCCAGCAGTAATCTAGCGGGAGGGTCCTACGAGCAGTACTTC. Its protein is CASSNLAGGSYEQYF.

The chain has TRBV15 and TRBJ1-1; D remains unclear. The germline gives CDR1 LNHNV, CDR2 YYDKDF (reference sequence). Trimming left V 0 bases short and J 4 bases short, with 12 bases between. This CDR3 is built from 15 residues. DNA for the CDR3: TGTGCCACCAGCAGAGATCGCGATCCGGGCACTGAAGCTTTCTTT. Its protein product is CATSRDRDPGTEAFF.

The chain combines TRBV10-3 with TRBJ2-1; unclear D gene. Trimming removed 4 bases at V and 4 bases at J, with 17 bases between. The CDR3 sequence is 16 residues long. Germline assignment: CDR1 ENHRY and CDR2 SYGVKD. The DNA of the CDR3 is TGTGCCATCAGTGGGTTGGGCCCCGGCGCGTACAATGAGCAGTTCTTC. Protein sequence: CAISGLGPGAYNEQFF.

The chain combines TRBV15 with TRBJ1-6; weak D call: TRBD1 (6 bases). V was shortened by 0 bases and J by 8 bases, with 11 bases between the two germline ends. Germline loops: CDR1 LNHNV, CDR2 YYDKDF (reference sequence). The CDR3 is made up of 15 amino acids. The CDR3 bases are TGTGCCACCAGCAGAGAACAGGGTCGGGATTCACCCCTCCACTTT. Translation: CATSREQGRDSPLHF.

The chain recombines TRBV5-1 with TRBJ1-3; D is perhaps TRBD1 (6 bases). CDR1 is SGHRS, CDR2 YFSETQ, per germline. The CDR3 sequence is 16 residues long. V shed 4 bases and J shed 0 bases, with 14 bases lying between them. The DNA for the CDR3 is TGCGCCAGCAGCCCTTCCGGACAGTTCTCTGGAAACACCATATATTTT. Its translation is CASSPSGQFSGNTIYF.